The 2 T cell receptor beta chains below all came from one sample that was sequenced in a study of blood T cell repertoires in COVID-19. This table comes from immunoSEQ multiplex PCR, and its TCRdb copy is limited to in-frame clones, with some not included. The profile shows more than 45,000 clones, less than 90% of them singletons. Sequenced input: peripheral blood. The receptors were gathered from a human donor with active COVID-19. The donor label of this sample is uncertain.

In this sample, this clone turned up a few times. This chain connects TRBV6-2 or TRBV6-3 to TRBJ2-5, with a possible D match to TRBD2 (6 bases). This CDR3 has 15 amino acids. Trimming left V 5 bases short and J 1 base short, with 14 bases between. Germline-derived CDR1 and CDR2 are MNHEY and SVGEGT. The CDR3 is CASSPRGTPQETQYF. CDR3 in DNA: TGTGCCAGCAGTCCCCGCGGGACCCCCCAAGAGACCCAGTACTTC.

Here the CDR3 DNA reads TGTGCCAGCAGCTTAGGTTATAGCGGGGGGGCTTGGGAGACCCAGTACTTC. Protein sequence: CASSLGYSGGAWETQYF. V gene TRBV7-6 combines with J gene TRBJ2-5; 11 bases are a match to TRBD2. The CDR3 is 17 amino acids. CDR1 is SGHVS, CDR2 FNYEAQ, per germline. V shed 1 base, J shed 5 bases, and the junction held 9 bases outside the gene matches. Variable domain in full (rest from reference TRBV7-6 and TRBJ2-5): GAGVSQSPRYKVTKRGQDVALRCDPISGHVSLYWYRQALGQGPEFLTYFNYEAQQDKSGLPNDRFSAERPEGSISTLTIQRTEQRDSAMYRCASSLGYSGGAWETQYFGPGTRLLVL.